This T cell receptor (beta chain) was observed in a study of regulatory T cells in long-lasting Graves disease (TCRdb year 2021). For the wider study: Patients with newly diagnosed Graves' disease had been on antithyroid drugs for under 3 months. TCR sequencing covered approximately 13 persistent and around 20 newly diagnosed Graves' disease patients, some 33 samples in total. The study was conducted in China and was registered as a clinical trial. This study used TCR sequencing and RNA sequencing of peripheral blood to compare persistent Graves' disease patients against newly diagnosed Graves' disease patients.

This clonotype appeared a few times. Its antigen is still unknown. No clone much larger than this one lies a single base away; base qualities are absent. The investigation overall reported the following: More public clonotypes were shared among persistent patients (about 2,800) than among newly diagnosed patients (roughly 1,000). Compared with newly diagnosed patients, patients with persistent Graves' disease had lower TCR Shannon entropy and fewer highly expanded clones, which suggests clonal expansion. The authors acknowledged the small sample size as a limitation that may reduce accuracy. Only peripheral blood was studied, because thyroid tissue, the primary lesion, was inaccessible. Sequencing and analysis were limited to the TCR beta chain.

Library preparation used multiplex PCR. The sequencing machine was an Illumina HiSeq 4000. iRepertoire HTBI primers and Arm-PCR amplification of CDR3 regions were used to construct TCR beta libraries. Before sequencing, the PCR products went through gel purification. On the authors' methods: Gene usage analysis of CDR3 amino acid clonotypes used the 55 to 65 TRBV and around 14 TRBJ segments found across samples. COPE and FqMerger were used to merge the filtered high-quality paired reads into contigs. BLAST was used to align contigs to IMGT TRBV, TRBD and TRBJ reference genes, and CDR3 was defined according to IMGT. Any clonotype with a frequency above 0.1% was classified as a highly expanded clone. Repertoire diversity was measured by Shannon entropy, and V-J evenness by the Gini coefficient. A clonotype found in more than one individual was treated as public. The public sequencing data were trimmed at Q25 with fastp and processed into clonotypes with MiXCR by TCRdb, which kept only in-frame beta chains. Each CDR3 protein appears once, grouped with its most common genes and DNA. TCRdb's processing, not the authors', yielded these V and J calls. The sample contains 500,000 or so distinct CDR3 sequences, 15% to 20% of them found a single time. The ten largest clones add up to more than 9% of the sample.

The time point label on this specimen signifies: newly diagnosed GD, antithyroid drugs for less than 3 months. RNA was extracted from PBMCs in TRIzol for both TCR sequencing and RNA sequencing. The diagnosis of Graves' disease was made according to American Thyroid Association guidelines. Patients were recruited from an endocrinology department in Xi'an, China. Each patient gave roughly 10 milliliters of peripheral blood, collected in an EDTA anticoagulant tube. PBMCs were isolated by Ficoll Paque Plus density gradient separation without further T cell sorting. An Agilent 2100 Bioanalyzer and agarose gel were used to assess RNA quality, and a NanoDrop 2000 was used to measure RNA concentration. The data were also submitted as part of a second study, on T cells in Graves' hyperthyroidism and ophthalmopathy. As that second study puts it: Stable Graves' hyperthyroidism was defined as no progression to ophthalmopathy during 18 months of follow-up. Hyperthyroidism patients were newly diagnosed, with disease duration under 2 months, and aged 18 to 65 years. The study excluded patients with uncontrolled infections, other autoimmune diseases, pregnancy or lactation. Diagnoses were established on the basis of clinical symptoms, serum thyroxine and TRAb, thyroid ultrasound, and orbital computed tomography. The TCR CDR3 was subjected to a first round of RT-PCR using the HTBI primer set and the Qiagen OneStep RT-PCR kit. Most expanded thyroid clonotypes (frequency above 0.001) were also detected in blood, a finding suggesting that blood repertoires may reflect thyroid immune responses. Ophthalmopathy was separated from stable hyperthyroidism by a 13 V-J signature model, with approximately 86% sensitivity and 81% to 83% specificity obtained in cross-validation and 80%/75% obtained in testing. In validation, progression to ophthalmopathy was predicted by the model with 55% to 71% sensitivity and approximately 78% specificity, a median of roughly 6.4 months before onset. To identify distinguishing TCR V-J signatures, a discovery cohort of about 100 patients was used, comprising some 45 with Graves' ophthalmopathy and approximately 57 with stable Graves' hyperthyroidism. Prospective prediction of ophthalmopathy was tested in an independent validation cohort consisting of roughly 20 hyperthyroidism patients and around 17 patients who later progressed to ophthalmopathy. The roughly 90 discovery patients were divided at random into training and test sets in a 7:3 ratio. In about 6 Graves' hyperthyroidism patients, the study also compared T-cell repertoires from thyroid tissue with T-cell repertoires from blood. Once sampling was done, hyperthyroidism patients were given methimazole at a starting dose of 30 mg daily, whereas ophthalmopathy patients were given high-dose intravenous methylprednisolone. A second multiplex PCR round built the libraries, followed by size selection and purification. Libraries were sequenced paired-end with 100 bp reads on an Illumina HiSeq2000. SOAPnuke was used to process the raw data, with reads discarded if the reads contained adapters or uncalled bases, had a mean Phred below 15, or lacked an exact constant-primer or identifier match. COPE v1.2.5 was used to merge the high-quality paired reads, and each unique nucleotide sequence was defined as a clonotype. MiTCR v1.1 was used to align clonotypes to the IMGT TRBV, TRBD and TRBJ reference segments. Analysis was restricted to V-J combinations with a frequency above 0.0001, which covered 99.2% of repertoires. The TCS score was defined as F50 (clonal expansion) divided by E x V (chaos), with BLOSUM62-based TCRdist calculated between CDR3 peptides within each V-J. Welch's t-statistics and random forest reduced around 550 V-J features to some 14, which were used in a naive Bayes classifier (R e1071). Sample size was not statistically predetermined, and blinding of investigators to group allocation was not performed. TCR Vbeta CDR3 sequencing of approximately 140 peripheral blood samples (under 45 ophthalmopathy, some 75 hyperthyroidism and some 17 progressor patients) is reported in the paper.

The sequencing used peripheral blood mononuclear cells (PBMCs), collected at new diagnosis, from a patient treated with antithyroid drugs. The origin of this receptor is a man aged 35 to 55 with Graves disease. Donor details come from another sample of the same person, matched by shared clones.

At the DNA level, the sequence is TGTGCCAGCAGTTACCGGGGGGCTGGGGCCAACGTCCTGACTTTC. It encodes CASSYRGAGANVLTF. Rearrangement joined TRBV28 to TRBJ2-6; 7 bases in the junction line up with TRBD2. Reading the germline V gene gives CDR1 MDHEN and CDR2 SYDVKM. V loses 4 bases at its end and J loses 2 bases; junction bases beyond the gene matches: 2. The CDR3 sequence holds 15 residues, the cysteine and phenylalanine included. Left in the record is the CDR3 DNA by itself, 45 bases read in frame from the first base.